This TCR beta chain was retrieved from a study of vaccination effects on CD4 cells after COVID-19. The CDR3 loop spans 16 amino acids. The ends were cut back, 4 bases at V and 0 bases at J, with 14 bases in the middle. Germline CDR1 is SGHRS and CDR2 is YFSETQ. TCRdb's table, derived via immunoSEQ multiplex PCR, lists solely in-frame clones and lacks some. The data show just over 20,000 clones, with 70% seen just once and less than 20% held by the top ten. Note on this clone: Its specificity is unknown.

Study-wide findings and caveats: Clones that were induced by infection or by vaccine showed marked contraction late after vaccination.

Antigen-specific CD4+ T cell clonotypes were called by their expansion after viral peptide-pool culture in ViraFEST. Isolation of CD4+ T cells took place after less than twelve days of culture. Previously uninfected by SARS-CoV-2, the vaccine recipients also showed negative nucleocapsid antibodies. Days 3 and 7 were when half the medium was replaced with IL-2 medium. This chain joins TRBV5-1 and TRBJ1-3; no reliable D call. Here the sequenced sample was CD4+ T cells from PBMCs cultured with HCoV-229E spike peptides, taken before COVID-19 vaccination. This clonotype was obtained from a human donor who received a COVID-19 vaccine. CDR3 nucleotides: TGCGCCAGCAGCCTGGAGGGTCTTAGCTCTGGAAACACCATATATTTT. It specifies CASSLEGLSSGNTIYF.